This entry lists 13 T cell receptor beta chains sequenced from one sample in a study of CD8 T cells in ankylosing spondylitis. One entry per CDR3 protein results from TCRdb running MiXCR on the 5' RACE reads. This table holds under 7,500 distinct CDR3 sequences, 2.8% found once. Sequencing was performed on blood, either unsorted or a sorted T cell fraction (not recorded which). The receptors were sampled from a female donor with ankylosing spondylitis or in good health (not recorded which).

This clonotype was observed at least ten times. V gene TRBV9 combines with J gene TRBJ2-1; the match to TRBD1 covers 7 bases. With V trimmed by 3 bases and J by 4 bases, 7 bases remained unmatched. Germline V gene data show CDR1 as SGDLS and CDR2 as YYNGEE. The CDR3 is 15 residues long. In DNA, the CDR3 is TGTGCCAGCAGCGCGGACAGGACCCCGTACAATGAGCAGTTCTTC. Its translation is CASSADRTPYNEQFF.

This clonotype was detected many times. CDR3 DNA sequence: TGTGCCAGCAGCGATAAAAGCGGGACAATCTACAATGAGCAGTTCTTC. Its translation: CASSDKSGTIYNEQFF. This chain connects TRBV9 to TRBJ2-1, with D possibly being TRBD2 (7 bases). This CDR3 contains 16 residues. Deletions cut 3 bases from V and 3 bases from J, with 16 bases between. Germline V gene sequence: CDR1 SGDLS, CDR2 YYNGEE. Together with reference TRBV9 and TRBJ2-1, the CDR3 gives the full variable domain: DSGVTQTPKHLITATGQRVTLRCSPRSGDLSVYWYQQSLDQGLQFLIQYYNGEERAKGNILERFSAQQFPDLHSELNLSSLELGDSALYFCASSDKSGTIYNEQFFGPGTRLTVL.

This clonotype qualifies as medium-sized. This sequence joins TRBV9 and TRBJ2-1; 12 bases align to TRBD2. The V and J ends lost 2 bases and 2 bases, in that order; junction bases with no gene match: 8. CDR3 length: 18 residues. Germline CDR1 SGDLS, CDR2 YYNGEE. CDR3 DNA: TGTGCCAGCAGCGTTGCGGGGACTAGCGGGTCTACCTACAATGAGCAGTTCTTC. It translates to CASSVAGTSGSTYNEQFF.

This clonotype was counted a few times. The chain uses TRBV9 and TRBJ2-7; unclear D gene. The CDR3 covers 12 residues. Trimming left V 3 bases short and J 0 bases short, with 4 bases between. The germline V gene has CDR1 SGDLS and CDR2 YYNGEE. CDR3 sequence reads: CASSASSYEQYF. CDR3 DNA: TGTGCCAGCAGCGCTAGCTCCTACGAGCAGTACTTC.

By sample fraction, this clonotype is medium-sized. The genes are TRBV9 and TRBJ1-4; no clear D. The CDR3 loop spans 13 amino acids. V shed 5 bases and J shed 6 bases, with 11 bases lying between them. Germline V gene sequence: CDR1 SGDLS, CDR2 YYNGEE. The CDR3 is CASSTGRDEKLFF. The CDR3 coding sequence is TGTGCCAGCAGTACGGGAAGGGATGAAAAACTGTTTTTT. Looking up the rest from reference TRBV9 and TRBJ1-4 gives the full variable domain: DSGVTQTPKHLITATGQRVTLRCSPRSGDLSVYWYQQSLDQGLQFLIQYYNGEERAKGNILERFSAQQFPDLHSELNLSSLELGDSALYFCASSTGRDEKLFFGSGTQLSVL.

This clonotype was recorded at least ten times. The chain recombines TRBV9 with TRBJ2-1; 8 bases are a match to TRBD2. CDR1 and CDR2 from the germline V gene are SGDLS and YYNGEE. The trim removed 3 bases at V and 4 bases at J, leaving 6 bases unmatched. The CDR3 has 15 amino acids. CDR3 region: CASSGGGRSYNEQFF. In nucleotides, the CDR3 is TGTGCCAGCAGCGGCGGGGGGCGAAGTTACAATGAGCAGTTCTTC.

In this sample, this clonotype turned up many times. CDR3 in DNA: TGTGCCAGCAGCCCCGGGACCCAACTCTGGGAGCAGTACTTC. Amino acids: CASSPGTQLWEQYF. V gene TRBV9 combines with J gene TRBJ2-7; D is perhaps TRBD1 or TRBD2 (5 bases each). Germline V gives CDR1 SGDLS, CDR2 YYNGEE. V was cut by 4 bases and J by 7 bases, with 18 bases left in between. The CDR3 is 14 residues long. Complete variable domain (other parts from reference TRBV9 and TRBJ2-7): DSGVTQTPKHLITATGQRVTLRCSPRSGDLSVYWYQQSLDQGLQFLIQYYNGEERAKGNILERFSAQQFPDLHSELNLSSLELGDSALYFCASSPGTQLWEQYFGPGTRLTVT.

The chain combines TRBV9 with TRBJ2-7, with 7 bases aligning to TRBD2. The CDR3 extends over 13 amino acids. Looked up from germline, CDR1 is SGDLS and CDR2 is YYNGEE. The V gene end was trimmed by 8 bases and the J gene end by 4 bases; junction bases not matched to a gene: 9. CDR3 region: CASSSGGSYEQYF. The CDR3 bases are TGTGCCAGTAGTAGTGGCGGGAGTTACGAGCAGTACTTC.

This clonotype was detected many times. V is TRBV9 and J is TRBJ2-3; D may be TRBD1 or TRBD2 (6 bases each). The germline gives CDR1 SGDLS, CDR2 YYNGEE. The length of the CDR3 is 15 residues. Trimming stripped 4 bases from V and 6 bases from J, with 18 bases between. For the CDR3, the DNA is TGTGCCAGCAGCCCCGGGGGCGGGGCCTTGGATACGCAGTATTTT. Translated: CASSPGGGALDTQYF.

In its sample, this clonotype was seen many times. Here the CDR3 reads CASSVGLAGPTDTQYF. The CDR3 DNA reads as TGTGCCAGCAGCGTAGGACTAGCGGGACCCACAGATACGCAGTATTTT. The chain couples TRBV9 to TRBJ2-3; 11 positions match TRBD2. J was trimmed by 2 bases and V by 0 bases; bases with no gene match: 2. CDR1 is SGDLS, CDR2 YYNGEE, per germline. This CDR3 contains 16 residues. The full variable domain, in which reference TRBV9 and TRBJ2-3 provide the parts outside the CDR3, is DSGVTQTPKHLITATGQRVTLRCSPRSGDLSVYWYQQSLDQGLQFLIQYYNGEERAKGNILERFSAQQFPDLHSELNLSSLELGDSALYFCASSVGLAGPTDTQYFGPGTRLTVL.

This clonotype was counted ten times or more. The chain combines TRBV9 with TRBJ2-1; the D gene is possibly TRBD2 (7 bases). The CDR3 has 17 amino acids. Trimming left V 0 bases short and J 5 bases short, with 18 bases between. The V gene's germline CDR1 is SGDLS and CDR2 YYNGEE. For the CDR3, the DNA is TGTGCCAGCAGCGTAGGGGGGGGCGGGGAGAAAAACAATGAGCAGTTCTTC. Amino acid sequence: CASSVGGGGEKNNEQFF.

Many counts were recorded for this clonotype. This chain uses TRBV9 with TRBJ2-1, with D maybe TRBD1 (7 bases). CDR1 and CDR2 from the germline V gene are SGDLS and YYNGEE. The CDR3 consists of 15 residues. The V end was cut by 0 bases, the J end by 5 bases, with 12 bases between. DNA for the CDR3: TGTGCCAGCAGCGTAGCCCAGGGGGAGGACAATGAGCAGTTCTTC. Residues: CASSVAQGEDNEQFF.

This clonotype has more than one count but fewer than ten. This chain connects TRBV9 to TRBJ2-5, with D perhaps matching TRBD2 (5 bases). The germline CDR1 and CDR2 sequences are SGDLS and YYNGEE. The length of the CDR3 is 15 residues. V was trimmed by 3 bases and J by 3 bases, leaving 15 bases between them. CDR3 bases: TGTGCCAGCAGCGCCCACCCCCGGGAAGAAGAGACCCAGTACTTC. It yields the protein CASSAHPREEETQYF.